This TCR beta chain was sequenced for a study of patients and donors after allogeneic stem cell transplantation. Each CDR3 protein is one row after TCRdb ran MiXCR on the RT-PCR reads. The data show 150,000 to 200,000 distinct CDR3 sequences, with approximately 25% seen just once and 26% held by the top ten. Germline values: CDR1 ENHRY, CDR2 SYGVKD. The ends were cut back, 2 bases at V and 5 bases at J, with 14 bases in the middle. The CDR3 has 15 residues. Only a few counts were recorded for this clonotype. The source is a human donor who was either an allogeneic HSCT recipient or a stem cell or donor lymphocyte infusion donor (not recorded which). It is not recorded whose cells these are; they may come from a transplant donor. Input material: blood, either unsorted or a sorted T cell fraction (not recorded which). V gene TRBV10-3 combines with J gene TRBJ2-3, with D perhaps TRBD2 (6 bases). CDR3 loop: CAISERGATGDTQYF. The CDR3 nucleotides read TGTGCCATCAGTGAGCGCGGGGCTACGGGAGATACGCAGTATTTT.